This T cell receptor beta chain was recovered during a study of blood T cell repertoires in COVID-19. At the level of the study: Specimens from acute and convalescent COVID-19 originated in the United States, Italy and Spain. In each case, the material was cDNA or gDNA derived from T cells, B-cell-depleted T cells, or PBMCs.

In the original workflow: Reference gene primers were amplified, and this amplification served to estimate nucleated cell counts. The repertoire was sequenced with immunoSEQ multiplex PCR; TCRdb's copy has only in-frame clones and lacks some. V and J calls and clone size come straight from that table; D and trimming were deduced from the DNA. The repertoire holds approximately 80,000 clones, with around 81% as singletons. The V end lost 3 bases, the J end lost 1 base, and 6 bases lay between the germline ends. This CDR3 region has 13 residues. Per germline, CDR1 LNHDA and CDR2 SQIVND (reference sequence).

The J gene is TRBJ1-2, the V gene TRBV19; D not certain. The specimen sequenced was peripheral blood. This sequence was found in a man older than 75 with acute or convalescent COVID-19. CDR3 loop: CASSMHFNYGYTF. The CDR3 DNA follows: TGTGCCAGTAGTATGCACTTTAACTATGGCTACACCTTC. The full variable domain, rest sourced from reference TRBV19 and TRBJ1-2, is DGGITQSPKYLFRKEGQNVTLSCEQNLNHDAMYWYRQDPGQGLRLIYYSQIVNDFQKGDIAEGYSVSREKKESFPLTVTSAQKNPTAFYLCASSMHFNYGYTFGSGTRLTVV.